The 15 T cell receptor beta chains listed next were all sequenced from one sample in a study of cytomegalovirus exposure and HLA in healthy donors. 60 Vbeta and 13 Jbeta primers were used in PCR. TCRdb keeps only in-frame clones here, not all; method: immunoSEQ multiplex PCR. In the table there are 150,000 to 200,000 clones, about 83% of which are singletons. Material: PBMCs. These receptors originate from a woman aged 25-40 years in good health and CMV-seropositive.

The CDR3 region is CASSLLLAGRGEQYF. In DNA, the CDR3 is TGTGCCAGCAGTTTACTACTAGCGGGGCGAGGCGAGCAGTACTTC. The chain links TRBV11-2 to TRBJ2-7; 10 positions agree with TRBD2. V dropped 6 bases and J dropped 6; count of bases not matched to a gene: 11. Germline-derived CDR1 and CDR2 are SGHAT and FQNNGV. The CDR3 has 15 residues.

V is TRBV7-3 and J is TRBJ1-1; the D gene is possibly TRBD1 (5 bases). CDR1 is SGHTA and CDR2 is FQGTGA in the germline V gene. This CDR3 region has 13 residues. The V end was cut by 2 bases, the J end by 4 bases, with 8 bases between. The CDR3 loop reads CASSLGGGTEAFF. The DNA of the CDR3 is TGTGCCAGCAGCTTAGGCGGGGGCACTGAAGCTTTCTTT.

Note on this clone: The junction differs from germline at one of its ends, possibly a read error. This sequence joins TRBV6-5 and TRBJ2-1; the D gene is possibly TRBD1 (6 bases). The CDR3 sequence is 16 residues long. Germline V CDR1 and CDR2: MNHEY, SVGAGI. The CDR3 here is CASGYSTGTLSNEQFF. The CDR3 nucleotides are TGTGCCAGCGGTTACTCCACAGGGACCCTAAGTAATGAGCAGTTCTTC.

This chain connects TRBV4-1 to TRBJ2-1, with 11 bases identical to TRBD2. J was trimmed by 8 bases and V by 1 base; bases with no gene match: 7. Germline loops: CDR1 MGHRA, CDR2 YSYEKL. The CDR3 totals 16 residues. CDR3 residues: CASSQGGTSGIDEQFF. The CDR3 nucleotides are TGCGCCAGCAGCCAAGGAGGGACTAGCGGAATCGATGAGCAGTTCTTC.

This clone was recorded only once. V and J are TRBV10-3 and TRBJ2-7; D is possibly TRBD2 (6 bases). The CDR3 has 12 amino acids. In germline, CDR1 is ENHRY, CDR2 SYGVKD. Trimming left V 3 bases short and J 7 bases short, with 10 bases between. CDR3 in amino acids: CAISDGGGEQYF. The CDR3 coding sequence is TGTGCCATCAGTGACGGGGGTGGGGAGCAGTACTTC.

The V call is TRBV14, the J call TRBJ2-7; D possibly corresponds to TRBD1 (6 bases). The CDR3 spans 13 residues. CDR1 and CDR2 from the germline V gene are SGHDN and FVKESK. The V end lost 9 bases, the J end lost 6 bases, and 18 bases lay between the germline ends. This chain's CDR3 is CASRQVGTGEQYF. CDR3 nucleotide sequence: TGTGCCAGTAGACAGGTTGGTACGGGCGAGCAGTACTTC.

This clone turned up a few times. This sequence joins TRBV10-1 and TRBJ2-1, with 7 bases fitting TRBD2. The germline V gene has CDR1 WNHNN and CDR2 SYGVQD (reference sequence). The CDR3 loop spans 13 amino acids. Unmatched junction bases numbered 10, after V lost 2 bases and J lost 15 bases. As DNA, the CDR3 is TGCGCCAGCAGTGAGGACATGGTGCGGGGGATGTTCTTC. It is translated as CASSEDMVRGMFF.

The rearrangement links TRBV27 to TRBJ1-1, with D possibly being TRBD1 (6 bases). CDR3 length equals 13 residues. Trimming shortened V by 6 bases and J by 11 bases, and 19 bases separated the two germline ends. Germline CDR1 is MNHEY and CDR2 is SMNVEV (reference sequence). In DNA, the CDR3 is TGTGCCAGCAGGGGCGACAGGTCTAGTGGGGCTTTCTTT. Translation: CASRGDRSSGAFF.

This chain joins TRBV28 and TRBJ1-1, with 7 bases that match TRBD1. Germline values: CDR1 MDHEN, CDR2 SYDVKM. With V trimmed by 2 bases and J by 1 base, 7 bases remained unmatched. This CDR3 contains 16 residues. This CDR3 reads CASSLQGVLGNTEAFF. The CDR3 DNA reads TGTGCCAGCAGTTTACAGGGGGTTCTGGGGAACACTGAAGCTTTCTTT.

The rearrangement uses TRBV28 and TRBJ2-7; D might be TRBD2 (6 bases). This CDR3 has 14 amino acids. Trimming left V 7 bases short and J 2 bases short, with 15 bases between. CDR1 is MDHEN and CDR2 is SYDVKM in the germline V gene. The CDR3 loop reads CASTLGLPAYEQYF. CDR3 nucleotides: TGTGCCAGCACCCTGGGACTGCCAGCCTACGAGCAGTACTTC.

The J gene is TRBJ1-1, the V gene TRBV9; D call uncertain. The CDR3 contains 15 residues. V was cut by 0 bases and J by 1 base, with 10 bases left in between. Germline V gives CDR1 SGDLS, CDR2 YYNGEE. CDR3 nucleotides: TGTGCCAGCAGCGTAGCAGCGGCGGGGAACACTGAAGCTTTCTTT. Protein product: CASSVAAAGNTEAFF.

J is TRBJ2-5 and V is TRBV5-6, with 7 bases identical to TRBD1. With 2 bases clipped from V and 2 bases from J, the junction kept 0 bases outside the gene matches. The germline CDR1 and CDR2 sequences are SGHDT and YYEEEE. The CDR3 loop spans 13 amino acids. The DNA for the CDR3 is TGTGCCAGCAGCTTACAGGGGCAAGAGACCCAGTACTTC. It is translated as CASSLQGQETQYF.

The CDR3 is CSVAGGADGANVLTF. CDR3 nucleotides: TGCAGCGTTGCGGGAGGGGCCGATGGGGCCAACGTCCTGACTTTC. The chain has TRBV29-1 and TRBJ2-6, with 8 bases identical to TRBD2. The CDR3 runs 15 residues. V lost 4 bases to trimming and J lost 3 bases; unmatched junction nucleotides: 5. Germline V gene data show CDR1 as SQVTM and CDR2 as ANQGSEA.

The chain uses TRBV7-8 and TRBJ2-3; D possibly corresponds to TRBD2 (6 bases). The V end was cut by 4 bases, the J end by 3 bases, with 29 bases between. The CDR3 has 20 amino acids. Germline V CDR1 and CDR2: SGHVS, FQNEAQ. CDR3 loop: CASSSSPRRVATPGTDTQYF. CDR3 DNA: TGTGCCAGCAGCTCTTCTCCCCGGAGGGTGGCTACCCCTGGAACAGATACGCAGTATTTT.

This clone was recorded once. The rearrangement joins TRBV29-1 to TRBJ2-1, with D hard to call. Trimming stripped 3 bases from V and 8 bases from J, with 11 bases between. There are 12 residues in the CDR3. CDR1 is SQVTM, CDR2 ANQGSEA, per germline. The DNA of the CDR3 is TGCAGCGTTGACAGTGCCCTGGATGAGCAGTTCTTC. Its translation is CSVDSALDEQFF.